This is a list of T cell receptor beta chains from one sample in a study of T cells in Graves' hyperthyroidism and ophthalmopathy. TCRdb re-derived calls from the multiplex PCR reads in MiXCR, one entry per CDR3 protein. The data contain around 430,000 distinct CDR3 sequences, about 16% of them seen just once; the ten biggest clones take up approximately 30%. What was sequenced was blood. The source is a woman in her twenties or thirties with Graves' hyperthyroidism. CDR3s include the opening cysteine and the closing phenylalanine or tryptophan. The D gene is left open where the match is weak. Clone size is stated in some rows and not others, as once, few, many or a class when expanded.

J gene | V gene | D gene | clone size | CDR3 protein | CDR3 DNA
TRBJ2-7 | TRBV27 | TRBD1 | - | CASKALPGTGGKEQYF | TGTGCCAGCAAGGCCCTTCCCGGGACAGGAGGGAAGGAGCAGTACTTC
TRBJ2-7 | TRBV20-1 | - | few | CSARHPTGRTYEQYF | TGCAGTGCTAGACACCCGACAGGTCGAACCTACGAGCAGTACTTC
TRBJ2-7 | TRBV4-1 | - | many | CASSPSGGTGYEQYF | TGCGCCAGCAGCCCAAGTGGAGGGACCGGGTACGAGCAGTACTTC
TRBJ2-2 | TRBV6-5 | - | once | CASSYSCTANTGELFF | TGTGCCAGCAGTTACTCTTGTACAGCTAACACCGGGGAGCTGTTTTTT
TRBJ2-7 | TRBV27 | TRBD1 | - | CASSFASPGTGYEQYF | TGTGCCAGCAGTTTCGCCTCTCCCGGGACAGGCTACGAGCAGTACTTC
TRBJ2-3 | TRBV5-5 | - | - | CASSPYWTDSTDTQYF | TGTGCCAGCAGCCCCTACTGGACAGATAGCACAGATACGCAGTATTTT
TRBJ2-1 | TRBV5-1 | TRBD2 | few | CASSGRTSGRRLYNEQFF | TGCGCCAGCAGCGGAAGGACTAGCGGGAGGAGGTTGTACAATGAGCAGTTCTTC
TRBJ2-7 | TRBV20-1 | TRBD2 | many | CSATLAGGPTDEQYF | TGCAGTGCTACATTAGCGGGAGGGCCTACCGACGAGCAGTACTTC
TRBJ1-5 | TRBV11-2 | - | many | CASSLEAGSNQPQHF | TGTGCCAGCAGCTTAGAGGCAGGTAGCAATCAGCCCCAGCATTTT
TRBJ1-5 | TRBV4-2 | TRBD1 | few | CASSQDRGVNQPQHF | TGTGCCAGCAGCCAAGACAGGGGGGTTAATCAGCCCCAGCATTTT
TRBJ2-1 | TRBV4-1 | TRBD1 | few | CASSPRTGDNNEQFF | TGCGCCAGCAGCCCGAGGACAGGAGACAACAATGAGCAGTTCTTC
TRBJ1-4 | TRBV3-1 | - | many | CASSHSRSANEKLFF | TGTGCCAGCAGCCACTCGAGGTCCGCTAATGAAAAACTGTTTTTT
TRBJ1-2 | TRBV28 | - | many | CASSLPLEVNYGYTF | TGTGCCAGCAGTTTGCCCTTGGAGGTTAACTATGGCTACACCTTC
TRBJ2-6 | TRBV20-1 | - | few | CSASPRQVNSGANVLTF | TGCAGTGCTAGTCCTAGACAGGTGAACTCTGGGGCCAACGTCCTGACTTTC
TRBJ2-5 | TRBV12-3/TRBV12-4 | - | - | CAGSLISTNQETQYF | TGTGCCGGCAGTTTAATTTCGACGAACCAAGAGACCCAGTACTTC
TRBJ2-3 | TRBV6-1 | TRBD2 | - | CASSGRDYLSTDTQYF | TGTGCCAGCAGTGGCCGGGACTACCTTAGCACAGATACGCAGTATTTT
TRBJ2-7 | TRBV20-1 | - | many | CSARDPPRYEQYF | TGCAGTGCTAGAGACCCGCCCCGCTACGAGCAGTACTTC
TRBJ2-1 | TRBV7-2 | - | many | CASSPRGVMEQFF | TGTGCCAGCAGCCCCAGAGGGGTGATGGAGCAGTTCTTC
TRBJ2-7 | TRBV18 | TRBD1 | many | CASSPPRGTGAHSYEQYF | TGTGCCAGCTCACCGCCTAGAGGTACAGGGGCGCACTCCTACGAGCAGTACTTC
TRBJ2-1 | TRBV5-1 | - | many | CASSLEGVSYNEQFF | TGCGCCAGCAGCTTGGAAGGGGTCTCCTACAATGAGCAGTTCTTC
TRBJ2-3 | TRBV19 | - | few | CASSIGGGTYTDTQYF | TGTGCCAGTAGTATAGGAGGCGGGACCTACACAGATACGCAGTATTTT
TRBJ2-6 | TRBV5-6 | TRBD1 | - | CASKSGQPTSGANVLTF | TGTGCCAGCAAGTCGGGACAGCCTACCTCTGGGGCCAACGTCCTGACTTTC
TRBJ1-2 | TRBV9 | - | once | CASSKTGPPGYGYTF | TGTGCCAGCAGCAAGACGGGGCCCCCTGGCTATGGCTACACCTTC
TRBJ1-2 | TRBV28 | - | few | CASGHRASSYGYTF | TGTGCCAGCGGGCACCGGGCCTCTTCCTATGGCTACACCTTC
TRBJ2-3 | TRBV28 | - | many | CASSPRTGRATDTQYF | TGTGCCAGCAGCCCCAGGACGGGTCGGGCGACAGATACGCAGTATTTT
TRBJ2-2 | TRBV7-3 | TRBD2 | few | CASSFPSREDRTGELFF | TGTGCCAGCAGCTTCCCCTCCCGGGAGGATCGTACCGGGGAGCTGTTTTTT
TRBJ1-3 | TRBV27 | TRBD1 | - | CASSHSTGGSSGNTIYF | TGTGCCAGCAGTCATTCGACAGGGGGTTCTTCCGGAAACACCATATATTTT
TRBJ2-1 | TRBV12-3/TRBV12-4 | - | - | CASTGDYVLGRPQFF | TGTGCCAGCACAGGCGACTATGTTTTAGGGCGGCCGCAGTTCTTC
TRBJ2-5 | TRBV19 | - | many | CASSSHQETQYF | TGTGCCAGTAGTAGTCACCAAGAGACCCAGTACTTC
TRBJ2-3 | TRBV19 | TRBD2 | many | CASGTSGTVDTQYF | TGTGCCAGCGGGACTAGCGGGACCGTAGATACGCAGTATTTT
TRBJ2-3 | TRBV2 | TRBD2 | many | CASSEVAGGTTDTQYF | TGTGCCAGCAGTGAGGTGGCGGGAGGGACTACAGATACGCAGTATTTT